This TCR beta chain is drawn from a study of vaccination effects on CD4 cells after COVID-19. Having been cultured for ten to eleven days, the cells underwent CD4+ T cell isolation. PCR showed that the person got SARS-CoV-2 infection at some point between March and December 2020. Subjects were given two BNT162b2 or mRNA-1273 vaccine doses. Profiled with immunoSEQ multiplex PCR; TCRdb holds only in-frame clones, not every one. Counted here are about 34,000 clones, around 75% occurring once; the ten biggest clones make up under 7.5%. Concerning this clone itself: Its antigen remains unknown.

From germline, CDR1 is SGHTA and CDR2 FQGNSA. This CDR3 contains 15 residues. Trimming pared 1 base from V and 4 bases from J, leaving 11 bases between. The receptor's source is a human donor who had a prior SARS-CoV-2 infection. J is TRBJ2-1 and V is TRBV7-2; D possibly corresponds to TRBD1 (8 bases). This material consisted of CD4+ T cells from PBMCs cultured without peptide, taken after COVID-19 vaccination. The CDR3, as DNA: TGTGCCAGCAGCTTAGACAGGGGGGGATACAATGAGCAGTTCTTC. This codes for CASSLDRGGYNEQFF.